Shown below are 17 T cell receptor beta chains from a single sample sequenced in a study of blood T cell repertoires in COVID-19. Some clones are missing from TCRdb's copy, which holds only in-frame ones; the method was immunoSEQ multiplex PCR. The table has under 450,000 clones, about 89% seen once. Sequences were obtained from peripheral blood. The origin of the receptors is a woman in her forties with COVID-19, enrolled during active disease.

The chain has TRBV3-1 (or the pseudogene TRBV3-2) and TRBJ1-2; 8 nucleotides align to TRBD1. The CDR3 runs 14 residues. CDR1 is LGHDT and CDR2 is YNNKEL in the germline V gene (reference sequence). The J segment lost 5 bases and the V segment lost 4 bases, leaving 6 bases of the junction unmatched. The CDR3 loop reads CASSPRDRGYGYTF. The DNA of the CDR3 is TGTGCCAGCAGCCCTCGAGACAGGGGATATGGCTACACCTTC.

This clone was picked up one time. The V gene is TRBV5-4, the J gene TRBJ1-2, with D perhaps matching TRBD1 (6 bases). CDR3 length: 14 residues. Trimming left V 6 bases short and J 8 bases short, with 20 bases between. Germline CDR1 SGHNT, CDR2 YYREEE (reference sequence). The CDR3 region is CASTTAPRGEGYTF. In DNA, the CDR3 is TGTGCCAGCACCACCGCTCCCAGGGGCGAGGGCTACACCTTC.

The rearrangement joins TRBV27 to TRBJ2-1, with TRBD1 as a possible D gene (5 bases). The germline gives CDR1 MNHEY, CDR2 SMNVEV (reference sequence). Trimming cost V 2 bases and J 9 bases, with 11 bases left between them. The CDR3 totals 13 residues. In nucleotides, the CDR3 is TGTGCCAGCAGTTTACAGGGATCGGTTGAGCAGTTCTTC. Protein product: CASSLQGSVEQFF.

The rearrangement joins TRBV12-5 to TRBJ1-4; 7 bases fit TRBD1. V was pared by 3 bases and J by 4 bases, with 2 bases of the junction left unmatched. The CDR3 is made up of 14 amino acids. The germline CDR1 and CDR2 sequences are LGHNT and FRNRAP. CDR3 region: CASGLGTVNEKLFF. The CDR3 DNA reads as TGTGCTAGTGGTTTAGGGACAGTTAATGAAAAACTGTTTTTT.

J is TRBJ1-2 and V is TRBV7-9; 10 bases line up with TRBD1. Germline V gene lookup returns CDR1 SEHNR and CDR2 FQNEAQ (reference sequence). V trimming: 2 bases; J trimming: 7 bases; junction bases outside the gene matches: 10. The CDR3 runs 16 residues. The CDR3 sequence: CASSLIRDRGRGGYTF. The CDR3 DNA reads as TGTGCCAGCAGCTTAATAAGGGACAGGGGAAGGGGTGGCTACACCTTC.

This clone was picked up a small number of times. The chain has TRBV15 and TRBJ1-5, with TRBD1 identical over 7 bases. The germline V gene has CDR1 LNHNV and CDR2 YYDKDF (reference sequence). Trimming removed 5 bases from V and 0 bases from J; junction bases left unmatched: 13. The CDR3 length is 18 residues. Written as DNA, the CDR3 is TGTGCCACCAGCCCCAGGGGGAGGATAATCTATAGCAATCAGCCCCAGCATTTT. Translating it yields CATSPRGRIIYSNQPQHF.

The chain employs TRBV7-9 and TRBJ1-1; TRBD1 aligns across 11 bases. The CDR3 runs to 15 residues. Germline CDR1 SEHNR, CDR2 FQNEAQ (reference sequence). Trimming took 5 bases from V and 3 from J; bases not matched to a gene: 5. The CDR3 here is CASSLGQGEDTEAFF. The DNA for the CDR3 is TGTGCCAGCAGCCTGGGACAGGGGGAGGACACTGAAGCTTTCTTT.

The J gene is TRBJ1-2, the V gene TRBV9; D perhaps matches TRBD1 (5 bases). Germline CDR1 reads SGDLS; CDR2 reads YYNGEE. V lost 3 bases, J lost 2 bases, and 17 bases lay in between. This CDR3 has 16 residues. The CDR3 coding sequence is TGTGCCAGCAGCGCCCTGGGGGGAAGTAGGAACTATGGCTACACCTTC. Translation gives CASSALGGSRNYGYTF.

This chain connects TRBV24-1 to TRBJ1-1; D unclear. There are 13 residues in the CDR3. Per the germline V gene, CDR1 is KGHDR and CDR2 is SFDVKD. V lost 9 bases and J 0 bases, leaving 10 bases between the germline ends. The CDR3 here is CATSSGLNTEAFF. The DNA of the CDR3 is TGTGCCACCTCGTCGGGTTTGAACACTGAAGCTTTCTTT.

The chain carries TRBV18 and TRBJ2-6; D uncertain. The CDR3 has 18 residues. Trimming removed 3 bases from V and 0 bases from J, with 15 bases in between. Germline V lookup: CDR1 KGHSH, CDR2 LQKENI. In DNA form, the CDR3 reads TGTGCCAGCTCACCTCAGGCAGCCATACTCTCTGGGGCCAACGTCCTGACTTTC. This gives the protein CASSPQAAILSGANVLTF.

V is TRBV7-6 and J is TRBJ2-2; TRBD1 matches at 7 bases. Germline V gives CDR1 SGHVS, CDR2 FNYEAQ. The V gene end was trimmed by 1 base and the J gene end by 1 base; junction bases not matched to a gene: 9. CDR3 length: 18 amino acids. CDR3 DNA sequence: TGTGCCAGCAGCTTAGTCCCAGGGGGTACAATGAACACCGGGGAGCTGTTTTTT. Translating it yields CASSLVPGGTMNTGELFF.

V and J are TRBV11-2 and TRBJ2-7; TRBD2 matches at 11 bases. The CDR3 has 17 amino acids. Germline V gene sequence: CDR1 SGHAT, CDR2 FQNNGV. Trimming at V came to 2 bases and at J to 0 bases, leaving 6 bases not matched to a gene. The CDR3 DNA follows: TGTGCCAGCAGCTTACCTAGCGGGGGGACGAGCTCCTACGAGCAGTACTTC. This codes for CASSLPSGGTSSYEQYF.

The chain recombines TRBV11-3 with TRBJ2-1; D is unclear. Germline assignment: CDR1 SGHNT and CDR2 YENEEA. The CDR3 has 13 amino acids. The V end was cut by 4 bases, the J end by 5 bases, with 9 bases between. CDR3 residues: CASSSLLNNEQFF. In DNA form, the CDR3 reads TGTGCCAGCAGCTCACTGCTAAACAATGAGCAGTTCTTC.

The CDR3 bases are TGTGCCAGCATCCTGGACAGATGGAATGAAAAACTGTTTTTT. It specifies CASILDRWNEKLFF. This sequence joins TRBV2 and TRBJ1-4; perhaps TRBD1 as D (6 bases). Trimming stripped 7 bases from V and 5 bases from J, with 14 bases between. Germline V gives CDR1 SNHLY, CDR2 FYNNEI. The length of the CDR3 is 14 residues.

The chain is built from TRBV4-2 and TRBJ1-2; no firm D call. The CDR3 length is 14 residues. Germline V gives CDR1 LGHNA, CDR2 YNFKEQ. Deletions cut 3 bases from V and 4 bases from J, with 12 bases between. CDR3 sequence reads: CASSHATGGYGYTF. The CDR3 region has the DNA TGTGCCAGCAGCCACGCCACGGGAGGCTATGGCTACACCTTC.

The chain combines TRBV9 with TRBJ2-5; 8 nucleotides match TRBD2. This CDR3 contains 16 residues. Germline V gene data show CDR1 as SGDLS and CDR2 as YYNGEE. Trimming took 0 bases from V and 0 from J; bases not matched to a gene: 4. Here the CDR3 reads CASSVGLAGYQETQYF. CDR3 in DNA: TGTGCCAGCAGCGTAGGGCTAGCGGGTTACCAAGAGACCCAGTACTTC.

The rearrangement uses TRBV12-3 or TRBV12-4 and TRBJ1-4; 7 bases are shared with TRBD1. V trimming: 4 bases; J trimming: 8 bases; junction bases outside the gene matches: 4. This CDR3 is built from 13 residues. The CDR3 nucleotides are TGTGCCAGCAGTTGGACAGGCGGGGAAAAACTGTTTTTT. It encodes CASSWTGGEKLFF.